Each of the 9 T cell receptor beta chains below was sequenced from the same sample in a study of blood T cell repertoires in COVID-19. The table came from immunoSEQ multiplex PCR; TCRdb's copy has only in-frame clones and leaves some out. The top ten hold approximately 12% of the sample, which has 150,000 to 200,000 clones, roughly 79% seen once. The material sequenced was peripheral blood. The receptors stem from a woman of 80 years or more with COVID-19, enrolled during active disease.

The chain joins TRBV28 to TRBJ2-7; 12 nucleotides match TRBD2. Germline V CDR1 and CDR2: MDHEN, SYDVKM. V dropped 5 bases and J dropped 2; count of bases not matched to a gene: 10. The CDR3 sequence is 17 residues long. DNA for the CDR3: TGTGCCAGCAGTCTATCAGGGGGACTAGCGGGCACCTACGAGCAGTACTTC. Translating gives CASSLSGGLAGTYEQYF.

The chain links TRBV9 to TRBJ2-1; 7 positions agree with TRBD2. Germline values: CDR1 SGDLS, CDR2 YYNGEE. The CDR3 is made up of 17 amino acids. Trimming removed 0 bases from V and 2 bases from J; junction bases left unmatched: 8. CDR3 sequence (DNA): TGTGCCAGCAGCGTAGGGAGCGGGAAAAGGGCCTACAATGAGCAGTTCTTC. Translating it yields CASSVGSGKRAYNEQFF.

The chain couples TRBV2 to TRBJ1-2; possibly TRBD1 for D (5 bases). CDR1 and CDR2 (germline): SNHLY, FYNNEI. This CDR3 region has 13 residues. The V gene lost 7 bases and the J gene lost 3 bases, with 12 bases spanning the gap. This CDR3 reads CASTGHPHYGYTF. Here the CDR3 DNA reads TGTGCCAGCACTGGACACCCGCACTATGGCTACACCTTC.

CDR3 DNA: TGTGCCAGCAGCTTGGTTGTGGGGGACAGGGGGCGTCGGTCCTACGAGCAGTACTTC. It translates to CASSLVVGDRGRRSYEQYF. The V and J genes are TRBV5-5 and TRBJ2-7, with TRBD1 matching over 12 bases. The ends lost 0 bases at V and 1 base at J; junction bases unmatched: 11. In germline, CDR1 is SGHKS, CDR2 YYEKEE (reference sequence). The CDR3 runs 19 residues.

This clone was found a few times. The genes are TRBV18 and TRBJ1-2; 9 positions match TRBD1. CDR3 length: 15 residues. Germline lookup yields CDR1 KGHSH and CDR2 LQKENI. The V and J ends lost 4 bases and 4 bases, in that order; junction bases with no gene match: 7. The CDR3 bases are TGTGCCAGCTCACTACGACAGGGGGAAAGCTATGGCTACACCTTC. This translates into CASSLRQGESYGYTF.

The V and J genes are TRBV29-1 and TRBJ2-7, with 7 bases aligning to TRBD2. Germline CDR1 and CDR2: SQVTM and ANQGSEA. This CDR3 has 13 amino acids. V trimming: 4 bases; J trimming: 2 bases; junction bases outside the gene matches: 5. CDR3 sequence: CSVVSSGTYEQYF. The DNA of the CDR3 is TGCAGCGTTGTTTCTAGCGGCACCTACGAGCAGTACTTC.

CDR3 sequence: CASSRDRGFADTQYF. CDR3 sequence (DNA): TGCGCCAGCAGCAGAGACAGGGGCTTTGCAGATACGCAGTATTTT. The V gene is TRBV5-1, the J gene TRBJ2-3; 8 bases agree with TRBD1. Unmatched junction bases numbered 8, after V lost 4 bases and J lost 4 bases. CDR3 length equals 15 residues. In germline, CDR1 is SGHRS, CDR2 YFSETQ. The full variable domain, completed using reference TRBV5-1 and TRBJ2-3, is KAGVTQTPRYLIKTRGQQVTLSCSPISGHRSVSWYQQTPGQGLQFLFEYFSETQRNKGNFPGRFSGRQFSNSRSEMNVSTLELGDSALYLCASSRDRGFADTQYFGPGTRLTVL.

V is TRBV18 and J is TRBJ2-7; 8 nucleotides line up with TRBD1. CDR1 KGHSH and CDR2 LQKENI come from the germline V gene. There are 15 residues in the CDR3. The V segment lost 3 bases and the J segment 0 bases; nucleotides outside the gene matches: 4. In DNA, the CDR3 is TGTGCCAGCTCACCTCCACAGGGGGTCTCCTACGAGCAGTACTTC. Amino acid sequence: CASSPPQGVSYEQYF.

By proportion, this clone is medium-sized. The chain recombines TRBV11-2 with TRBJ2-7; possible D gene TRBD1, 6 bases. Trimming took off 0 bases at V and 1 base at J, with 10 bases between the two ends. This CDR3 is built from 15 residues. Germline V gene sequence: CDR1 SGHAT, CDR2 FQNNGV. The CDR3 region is CASSLEPDSSYEQYF. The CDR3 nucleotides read TGTGCCAGCAGCTTAGAACCGGACAGTTCCTACGAGCAGTACTTC.